This TCR beta chain was documented in a study of control samples from healthy donors and cancer patients. TCRdb's table, derived via immunoSEQ multiplex PCR, lists solely in-frame clones and lacks some. The data show about 110,000 clones, with over 75% seen just once and roughly 4% held by the top ten. The CDR3 runs 12 residues. V was pared by 9 bases and J by 3 bases, with 1 base of the junction left unmatched. The germline CDR1 and CDR2 sequences are SNHLY and FYNNEI. The receptor was isolated from a woman aged 55-70 years with lung cancer. The gene calls are TRBV2 and TRBJ2-1; 8 nucleotides agree with TRBD2. The sample taken for sequencing was PBMCs. The CDR3 DNA reads as TGTGCCAGTAGCGGGGACTACAATGAGCAGTTCTTC. Translated, it gives CASSGDYNEQFF.